Shown below are 30 T cell receptor beta chains from a single sample sequenced in a study of T-cell reconstitution after alpha-beta-depleted transplantation in children. Unique molecular identifiers were built into the TCRbeta library. TCRdb passed the PCR reads through MiXCR, listing each CDR3 protein once. The sample has a few hundred thousand distinct CDR3 sequences, over 8% seen once. The specimen comprised PBMCs from the stem cell graft donor, sampled from the stem cell graft. These receptor sequences come from a human donor who donated a stem cell graft to a child with SCID.

This clonotype has only a few counts. This chain joins TRBV7-2 and TRBJ2-3; 8 bases align to TRBD2. The V and J ends lost 0 bases and 3 bases, in that order; junction bases with no gene match: 5. CDR3 length: 16 amino acids. Looked up from germline, CDR1 is SGHTA and CDR2 is FQGNSA. The DNA of the CDR3 is TGTGCCAGCAGCTTAGCGCGGGGGGTGGGGACAGATACGCAGTATTTT. Protein product: CASSLARGVGTDTQYF. The full variable domain, in which reference TRBV7-2 and TRBJ2-3 provide the parts outside the CDR3, is GAGVSQSPSNKVTEKGKDVELRCDPISGHTALYWYRQSLGQGLEFLIYFQGNSAPDKSGLPSDRFSAERTGGSVSTLTIQRTQQEDSAVYLCASSLARGVGTDTQYFGPGTRLTVL.

The rearrangement joins TRBV7-9 to TRBJ1-2; D possibly corresponds to TRBD1 (6 bases). The CDR3 extends over 13 amino acids. The germline CDR1 and CDR2 sequences are SEHNR and FQNEAQ (reference sequence). Trimming removed 5 bases at V and 7 bases at J, with 14 bases between. CDR3 bases: TGTGCCAGCAGCAAAGGACAGACTTCTGGCTACACCTTC. The encoded protein is CASSKGQTSGYTF.

This clonotype appeared many times. The V gene is TRBV28, the J gene TRBJ1-2; 10 bases are shared with TRBD1. Germline V gene data show CDR1 as MDHEN and CDR2 as SYDVKM. The CDR3 loop spans 15 amino acids. V lost 2 bases and J lost 0; bases outside the gene matches: 0. The CDR3 is CASSLGTGANYGYTF. The CDR3 DNA sequence: TGTGCCAGCAGTTTAGGGACAGGGGCTAACTATGGCTACACCTTC.

This clonotype was observed at least ten times. The chain carries TRBV12-3 or TRBV12-4 and TRBJ2-2; D possibly corresponds to TRBD1 (6 bases). The length of the CDR3 is 15 residues. The ends were cut back, 2 bases at V and 5 bases at J, with 12 bases in the middle. The CDR3 DNA reads as TGTGCCAGCAGTTTAAATCCCCAGGGGACCGGGGAGCTGTTTTTT. This encodes CASSLNPQGTGELFF.

This clonotype was seen ten or more times. The chain links TRBV7-9 to TRBJ2-3, with D possibly TRBD2 on 5 matching bases. The V end was cut by 6 bases, the J end by 0 bases, with 10 bases between. Germline V gene sequence: CDR1 SEHNR, CDR2 FQNEAQ (reference sequence). This CDR3 is built from 14 residues. The CDR3 DNA is TGTGCCAGCAGTACGACGGGGAGCACAGATACGCAGTATTTT. This encodes CASSTTGSTDTQYF.

This clonotype was detected a few times. The rearrangement uses TRBV7-8 and TRBJ2-3, with a possible D match to TRBD2 (6 bases). Deletions cut 4 bases from V and 2 bases from J, with 10 bases between. Germline values: CDR1 SGHVS, CDR2 FQNEAQ. The CDR3 consists of 14 residues. The CDR3 sequence is CASSSGGYTDTQYF. The CDR3 nucleotides are TGTGCCAGCAGCTCCGGAGGGTACACAGATACGCAGTATTTT.

This clonotype appeared a few times. J is TRBJ2-2 and V is TRBV20-1; no reliable D call. This CDR3 comprises 14 residues. Trimming left V 2 bases short and J 0 bases short, with 7 bases between. CDR1 and CDR2 from the germline V gene are DFQATT and SNEGSKA (reference sequence). In nucleotides, the CDR3 is TGCAGTGCTAGACCTGACTCGAACACCGGGGAGCTGTTTTTT. It translates to CSARPDSNTGELFF.

This clonotype was counted a few times. J is TRBJ2-1 and V is TRBV7-2; TRBD2 matches at 7 bases. Germline lookup yields CDR1 SGHTA and CDR2 FQGNSA. The V and J ends lost 3 bases and 2 bases, in that order; junction bases with no gene match: 4. CDR3 length: 15 amino acids. As DNA, the CDR3 is TGTGCCAGCAGCTTTCCGGGGACTACCTACAATGAGCAGTTCTTC. It codes for CASSFPGTTYNEQFF.

In this sample, this clonotype turned up a few times. CDR3 DNA sequence: TGCGCCAGCAGCGCCGGACAGAGCCTGGGCACTGAAGCTTTCTTT. Encoded protein: CASSAGQSLGTEAFF. The chain recombines TRBV5-1 with TRBJ1-1, with a possible D match to TRBD1 (6 bases). The CDR3 spans 15 residues. Germline V gene data show CDR1 as SGHRS and CDR2 as YFSETQ. V dropped 4 bases and J dropped 4 bases, with 17 bases sitting between them.

CDR3 sequence: CASSALWGGDTGELFF. CDR3 DNA sequence: TGTGCCAGCAGCGCCCTGTGGGGGGGCGACACCGGGGAGCTGTTTTTT. This chain links TRBV9 with TRBJ2-2; tentative D call: TRBD2 (7 bases). Germline V gene sequence: CDR1 SGDLS, CDR2 YYNGEE. The ends were cut back, 3 bases at V and 3 bases at J, with 15 bases in the middle. The CDR3 has 16 amino acids.

This rearrangement joins TRBV6-5 to TRBJ2-7; 11 bases align to TRBD1. The ends lost 0 bases at V and 4 bases at J; junction bases unmatched: 2. Looked up from germline, CDR1 is MNHEY and CDR2 is SVGAGI. The CDR3 is 15 residues long. The CDR3 sequence is CASSYSGTGGYEQYF. As DNA, the CDR3 is TGTGCCAGCAGTTACTCCGGGACAGGGGGTTACGAGCAGTACTTC.

About this clonotype itself: A read error may explain this, as a much larger clone is one base away. V and J are TRBV28 and TRBJ1-1, with TRBD1 as a possible D gene (5 bases). The CDR3 sequence is 14 residues long. Per germline, CDR1 MDHEN and CDR2 SYDVKM. The DNA of the CDR3 is TGTGACAGCACCCCAGGGCCCTTGAACACTGAAGCTTTCTTT. Encoded protein: CDSTPGPLNTEAFF.

This clonotype appeared a few times. V and J are TRBV13 and TRBJ2-7; D is ambiguous. V lost 5 bases and J 4 bases, leaving 15 bases between the germline ends. This CDR3 is 14 amino acids long. The germline gives CDR1 PRHDT, CDR2 FYEKMQ (reference sequence). The CDR3 coding sequence is TGTGCCAGCAGCACCCGTCAACACGGGTACGAGCAGTACTTC. Protein: CASSTRQHGYEQYF.

The sample holds a few counts of this clonotype. This chain connects TRBV5-1 to TRBJ2-5; D unresolved. The V gene's germline CDR1 is SGHRS and CDR2 YFSETQ. Trimming removed 0 bases from V and 0 bases from J, with 6 bases in between. The CDR3 covers 14 residues. CDR3 region: CASSLVPYQETQYF. The CDR3 bases are TGCGCCAGCAGCTTGGTCCCATACCAAGAGACCCAGTACTTC.

This clonotype has a count of ten or more. V and J are TRBV12-3 or TRBV12-4 and TRBJ1-2; 7 nucleotides match TRBD1. The CDR3 length is 13 residues. V was pared by 5 bases and J by 5 bases, with 5 bases of the junction left unmatched. As DNA, the CDR3 is TGTGCCAGCAGTCTGACAGGGAAATATGGCTACACCTTC. Residues: CASSLTGKYGYTF.

This clonotype has a handful of counts. The genes are TRBV20-1 and TRBJ1-4; D unclear. CDR3 length: 14 amino acids. The V gene lost 5 bases and the J gene lost 0 bases, with 10 bases spanning the gap. Germline CDR1 reads DFQATT; CDR2 reads SNEGSKA (reference sequence). This CDR3 is CSAYAETTNEKLFF. Written as DNA, the CDR3 is TGCAGTGCTTACGCCGAAACAACTAATGAAAAACTGTTTTTT.

This clonotype was seen at least ten times. The junction departs from germline at one end; a sequencing error may be responsible. The rearrangement links TRBV12-3 or TRBV12-4 to TRBJ2-1, with 13 nucleotides matching TRBD2. This CDR3 is built from 15 residues. CDR3: CASRRLAGGPNEQFF. The CDR3, as DNA: TGCGCCAGCAGGAGACTAGCGGGGGGCCCCAATGAGCAGTTCTTC.

As concerns this clonotype: A read error may be the cause here, since a much bigger clone is one base away. V is TRBV10-3 and J is TRBJ2-2; the D gene could be TRBD1 or TRBD2 (5 bases each). CDR1 is ENHRY and CDR2 is SYGVKD in the germline V gene. This CDR3 contains 16 residues. The CDR3: CAIRPWDGPNTWELFF. The CDR3 nucleotides are TGTGCCATCAGACCCTGGGACGGACCGAACACCTGGGAGCTGTTTTTT.

The rearrangement joins TRBV25-1 to TRBJ1-6; D is uncertain. The CDR3 sequence is 15 residues long. Trimming removed 1 base from V and 8 bases from J, with 12 bases in between. Germline CDR1 reads MGHDK; CDR2 reads SYGVNS. In DNA form, the CDR3 reads TGTGCCAGCAGTGAATCACTGGGTCAACATTCACCCCTCCACTTT. It translates to CASSESLGQHSPLHF.

This clonotype occurred a few times. The chain is built from TRBV29-1 and TRBJ1-1, with D possibly TRBD1 on 5 matching bases. CDR1 and CDR2 from the germline V gene are SQVTM and ANQGSEA. Deletions cut 7 bases from V and 3 bases from J, with 18 bases between. This CDR3 region has 14 residues. DNA for the CDR3: TGCAGCGCCCCTCGCCCAGGGAGGGACACTGAAGCTTTCTTT. Encoded protein: CSAPRPGRDTEAFF.

There are many counts of this clonotype. The rearrangement links TRBV29-1 to TRBJ1-1; TRBD1 is a possible D gene (5 bases). The germline V gene encodes CDR1 SQVTM and CDR2 ANQGSEA. The CDR3 runs 13 residues. Trimming removed 8 bases at V and 1 base at J, with 14 bases between. The CDR3 spells CSSLSGTNTEAFF. The CDR3, as DNA: TGCAGCTCACTCTCCGGGACGAACACTGAAGCTTTCTTT.

In this sample, this clonotype turned up many times. The chain has TRBV6-5 and TRBJ1-1; D gene unclear. The length of the CDR3 is 14 residues. CDR1 is MNHEY and CDR2 is SVGAGI in the germline V gene. V shed 2 bases and J shed 0 bases, with 7 bases lying between them. The chain's CDR3 is CASSYGRMNTEAFF. In DNA, the CDR3 is TGTGCCAGCAGTTACGGTCGGATGAACACTGAAGCTTTCTTT.

This chain connects TRBV12-3 or TRBV12-4 to TRBJ1-2; D gene ambiguous. V was trimmed by 5 bases and J by 8 bases, leaving 12 bases between them. The CDR3 spans 12 residues. CDR3 in amino acids: CASSRRAWGYTF. Written as DNA, the CDR3 is TGTGCCAGCAGTCGACGGGCGTGGGGCTACACCTTC.

The sample holds many counts of this clonotype. The chain links TRBV10-3 to TRBJ2-5, with TRBD1 identical over 9 bases. Looked up from germline, CDR1 is ENHRY and CDR2 is SYGVKD. The CDR3 has 12 residues. V shed 10 bases, J shed 5 bases, and the junction held 5 bases outside the gene matches. CDR3 coding DNA: TGTGCCAACGGACAGGGGACGGAGACCCAGTACTTC. Translated, it gives CANGQGTETQYF.

This clonotype was seen a few times. The J gene is TRBJ2-3, the V gene TRBV12-3 or TRBV12-4; 12 bases fit TRBD2. V shed 5 bases, J shed 3 bases, and the junction held 9 bases outside the gene matches. CDR3 length: 17 amino acids. The CDR3 DNA sequence: TGTGCCAGCAGTGCTAGCGGGGGGGCCCTGAGGACAGATACGCAGTATTTT. Translation: CASSASGGALRTDTQYF.

The table lists this clonotype with a few counts. The CDR3 DNA sequence: TGTGCCAGCAGTACCCGACAGGGTGCAAGTACGGCTTTCTTT. It yields the protein CASSTRQGASTAFF. The rearrangement links TRBV12-3 or TRBV12-4 to TRBJ1-1; TRBD1 matches 7 bases. With V trimmed by 5 bases and J by 11 bases, 14 bases remained unmatched. The CDR3 covers 14 residues.

This rearrangement joins TRBV5-1 to TRBJ2-5; tentatively, D is TRBD1 or TRBD2 (5 bases each). V lost 4 bases and J lost 0, with 13 bases in between. The V gene's germline CDR1 is SGHRS and CDR2 YFSETQ. The CDR3 spans 15 residues. CDR3 in DNA: TGCGCCAGCAGCCCGGGACCAGAATACCAAGAGACCCAGTACTTC. Translating gives CASSPGPEYQETQYF.

This clonotype was seen only a few times. This rearrangement joins TRBV13 to TRBJ2-7; possible D gene TRBD2, 6 bases. CDR1 PRHDT and CDR2 FYEKMQ come from the germline V gene (reference sequence). The V and J ends lost 3 bases and 0 bases respectively, with 9 bases between them. This CDR3 contains 14 residues. The CDR3 reads CASSFHGSSYEQYF. The DNA for the CDR3 is TGTGCCAGCAGCTTCCACGGGAGCTCCTACGAGCAGTACTTC.

V is TRBV7-9 and J is TRBJ2-7; D is possibly TRBD1 (5 bases). CDR1 is SEHNR and CDR2 is FQNEAQ in the germline V gene (reference sequence). V was cut by 1 base and J by 2 bases, with 9 bases left in between. The CDR3 is 14 amino acids. CDR3 loop: CASSLDQGTYEQYF. The CDR3 region has the DNA TGTGCCAGCAGCTTAGATCAGGGAACCTACGAGCAGTACTTC. Using reference TRBV7-9 and TRBJ2-7 for the parts outside the CDR3, the full variable domain is DTGVSQNPRHKITKRGQNVTFRCDPISEHNRLYWYRQTLGQGPEFLTYFQNEAQLEKSRLLSDRFSAERPKGSFSTLEIQRTEQGDSAMYLCASSLDQGTYEQYFGPGTRLTVT.

This clonotype has at least ten counts. This chain links TRBV20-1 with TRBJ2-1, with TRBD2 as a possible D gene (5 bases). The CDR3 length is 16 residues. The germline CDR1 and CDR2 sequences are DFQATT and SNEGSKA (reference sequence). Trimming took off 3 bases at V and 0 bases at J, with 15 bases between the two ends. CDR3: CSASPLEASSYNEQFF. CDR3 nucleotide sequence: TGCAGTGCTAGCCCCCTGGAGGCGAGCTCCTACAATGAGCAGTTCTTC.